This T cell receptor (beta chain) is from a study of T cells in localized non-small cell lung cancer (dated by TCRdb to the early 2020s). With regard to the full study: Comparing tumors with uninvolved tumor-adjacent lungs, the study looked at the T cell repertoires of approximately 240 patients with early-stage NSCLC. The cohort was made up of 200 to 250 treatment-naive NSCLC patients whose localized lung tumors had been resected. A mean age of around 66 years was recorded for the NSCLC patients, of whom under 150 were male and about a hundred were female.

The germline V gene encodes CDR1 MNHEY and CDR2 SVGAGI. The CDR3 numbers 15 residues from cysteine through phenylalanine. CDR3 DNA is the only sequence kept; it has 45 bases, read in frame from the first base. Trimming removed 5 bases from V and 2 bases from J; the gene matches leave 9 bases unexplained. TCR beta CDR3 regions were sequenced from DNA using the immunoSEQ Assay. Processing in the source paper ran as follows. T cell density was computed as TCR beta template counts normalized to usable DNA estimated by amplifying housekeeping genes. The preseqR package was used to estimate richness by extrapolating to 400,000 templates for PBMC samples and to 120,000 templates for tissue samples. Clonality was calculated as one minus Pielou's evenness. Tissue-enriched TCRs were identified through differential abundance testing performed on productive amino-acid clonotypes, with a minimum total count of 5 and an alpha of 0.1. The Jaccard Index and the Morisita Overlap Index were used to quantify repertoire overlap between compartments. GLIPH grouped TCR beta CDR3s together with public tetramer-defined viral CDR3s, and a viral motif had to include at least three viral sequences and also show V-gene enrichment. TCRdb took over this immuneACCESS table, retaining in-frame rearrangements with V and J assigned. Such tables are incomplete; in checked studies, under half of the missing clones stem from an unresolved V gene, and the remainder is unexplained. V and J calls and clone size are those listed in that table; D and trimming were worked out from the DNA. The sample profile shows 55,000 to 65,000 clones; 91% of them were found once. The ten largest clones add up to less than 20% of the sample.

Findings and caveats that apply to the study as a whole: A median of about 55 of the top 100 tumor clones were detected in paired uninvolved adjacent lung, and some 28 of these tumor clones were also found among the top 100 clones of the paired uninvolved adjacent lung. Higher blood T cell density associated with longer overall survival, while higher adjacent-lung clonality associated with shorter survival. Multi-region tumor sequencing was not performed, so intratumor heterogeneity could not be excluded. Since the design was exploratory, TCR variables were selected using unadjusted p-values with no false-discovery rate correction. Uninvolved tumor-adjacent lung showed the highest T cell clonality, higher than tumor, which suggests more focused antigenic responses in the uninvolved tumor-adjacent lung.

Of note for this clone: No antigen is known for it. Base qualities were left out, and no much larger clone turns up one base away.

At diagnosis, tumor, uninvolved tumor-adjacent lung and peripheral blood were collected and then preserved as a mix of FFPE and fresh-frozen material. For TCR repertoire profiling, blood samples were analyzed as peripheral blood mononuclear cells. The chain uses TRBV6-5 and TRBJ2-7; the junction holds 7 bases that match TRBD2. This sequence was found in a man aged 40 to 70 with stage I lung adenocarcinoma. This sample comprised peripheral blood, obtained before any cancer treatment. The base sequence is TGTGCCAGCAGTCGATATATTAGCGGGCCCTACGAGCAGTACTTC. This sequence encodes CASSRYISGPYEQYF.